This T cell receptor beta chain was identified in a study of cytomegalovirus exposure and HLA in healthy donors (dated by TCRdb to about 2017). With regard to the full study: An earlier analysis of roughly 500 of the donors reported roughly 300 Gb of sequence data and some 120 million unique TCR beta sequences from 190 million or so T cells. An early release covering 550 to 700 HLA-typed donors comprised about 320 gigabases of sequencing data and around 80 million unique TCR sequences. Of the roughly 430 genotyped donors, roughly 80% fell in the genetic ancestry cluster associated with self-reported Caucasian donors. The study was designed to test whether signatures of past pathogen exposure could be identified by cataloging public T cell receptors. The T cell repertoires of 666 subjects were profiled by immunosequencing and related to cytomegalovirus serostatus. In addition to the first cohort of approximately 670 subjects, a separate validation cohort of 120 different subjects was used. To predict cytomegalovirus infection status, the study combined high-throughput TCR immunosequencing, statistical association of individual TCRs with disease status, and machine learning. To study patterns of TCR occurrence, a later analysis re-analyzed previously published TCR beta repertoires from under 750 donors and added high-resolution HLA genotyping. The later analysis used no new phenotypic data to find candidate immune exposures, relying instead on TCR beta sequences and their occurrence across donors. To decide whether each TCR beta V gene segment behaved as functional or pseudogenic, an earlier analysis of several hundred of the donors relied on high-throughput TCR beta sequencing. Donor age, sex, ethnicity and CMV serostatus were compiled together with the repertoire data. A later genetic analysis took genome-wide SNP genotypes for about three fifths of the roughly 670 donors and used that subset as a discovery cohort. Every discovery cohort repertoire had been produced on one sequencing platform. Class I and class II HLA loci were covered by the typing at four-digit resolution. Typing coverage differed by locus: A, B, C, DRB1 and DQB1 were typed in about 620-640 donors, DQA1 in approximately 520, DPA1 in some 610, and DPB1 in around 490. Because of strong linkage in the cohort, five DR-DQ haplotypes were treated as single units for association and clustering. Among about 410 genotyped donors of the cohort, an average of approximately 240,000 unique TCR beta nucleotide sequences was sequenced per donor, of which about 18% were non-productive. The study at large found these results: The authors suggested that the approach could potentially be generalized to other disease states and immunological phenotypes. Compared with the 666-donor mean, donors in an Asian-associated ancestry cluster had fewer N-insertions in productive TCRs, according to a later genetic analysis. In an earlier analysis of about 600 of the donors, most TCR beta V segments appeared in productive rearrangements about 87% or about 30% of the time, broadly matching IMGT annotations. Some IMGT-functional V segments, including TRBV6-2 and TRBV6-3, could not be told apart with the 87-base-pair reads, so those segments were excluded. In a later analysis, HLA-associated TCR beta chains were found to be more clonally expanded and to have lower generation probabilities than equally common non-associated chains. When HLA alleles, especially DR and DQ, strongly co-occurred, TCR associations were difficult to assign to individual alleles. The classifier was reported to diagnose cytomegalovirus status with high specificity and sensitivity in both the original and validation cohorts. In a later genetic analysis, a missense DCLRE1C variant was associated with V-gene and J-gene trimming of TCR beta chains, and the association was replicated in an independent cohort. Sequencing depth was assumed to be roughly uniform across donors in the presence/absence analyses, though that assumption may not hold. In a later analysis, TCR association rates were found to vary across HLA loci, with the most associated TCRs seen for DRB1 alleles and the fewest for HLA-C alleles. Specific HLA alleles were associated with over 15,000 TCR beta sequences at a false discovery rate of 0.05 in a later analysis. CMV serostatus was the only immune exposure information available for the cohort. Because HLA typing was unavailable for some donors at each locus, only the typed subset was used in association tests. According to a later analysis, parvovirus B19, influenza, CMV and Epstein-Barr virus appeared linked to several top co-occurrence clusters. Only TCR beta chains were sequenced in this cohort, and the absence of alpha or paired-chain data limited detectable features. In the study, about 150 TCR beta chains were listed as associated with cytomegalovirus. Because counts were too low, approximately 18 rarely observed V segments, including chromosome 9 orphons, were excluded from the earlier analysis of 587 of the donors. According to a later analysis, most CMV-associated TCR beta chains appeared to be HLA-restricted, and the HLA associations seemed to be driven largely by CMV exposure. The sequencing pipeline was judged likely to have produced a cluster of highly shared sequence variants as a technical artifact. Correlated functional status among segregating V segments might be attributable to linkage disequilibrium, but an unknown experimental factor could not be ruled out. A further reported finding was that TCR beta sequences accurately predicted the HLA-A and HLA-B alleles for most subjects in the first cohort. While some public TCRs were present in many individuals, most TCR sequences turned up only very rarely across donors. In vitro tests confirmed that a few of the cytomegalovirus-associated TCR beta chains recognize cytomegalovirus antigens.

Taken from the germline V gene, the CDR1 and CDR2 loops are SGDLS and YYNGEE. Spanning cysteine to phenylalanine, the CDR3 consists of 16 amino acids. Only the CDR3 region is kept as DNA, spanning 48 bases read in frame from base 1. Trimming takes 3 bases off V and 9 bases off J; junction bases not matched to a gene: 11. In total, roughly 710 healthy bone marrow donors made up the cohort. At the time of sampling, all cohort members were nominally healthy, though unrecorded immune exposures were likely present. The donor tested CMV seronegative, placing the donor among the 350 or so seronegative members of the cohort. A peripheral blood sample was collected from each donor, and TCR beta sequencing was performed on peripheral blood mononuclear cells. Genomic DNA extraction from the blood cell samples was performed with the Qiagen DNeasy Blood Extraction Kit. A word on this clone: The antigen it binds to is not known. Base qualities are not recorded, but no much larger clone differs from it by a single base.

Library prep was done by the immunoSEQ multiplex PCR assay. For the multiplex PCR, a mixture combining 60 forward primers for TCR Vbeta segments and 13 reverse primers for TCR Jbeta segments was used. Amplification of the CDR3 region of rearranged TCR beta genes was performed with a multiplex PCR assay on genomic DNA. Amplified TCR beta libraries were sequenced as 87-base-pair reads on the Illumina HiSeq System. Regarding the original processing steps: In a later analysis, about 80 million unique TCR beta chains were counted across the 500 to 850 repertoires, and roughly 10 million of these chains were shared by at least two donors. Raw reads were error-corrected and collapsed into unique sequences by a nearest-neighbor algorithm in which closely related sequences were merged to remove PCR and sequencing errors. Alignment of CDR3 sequences to IMGT reference sequences was used to assign V, D and J gene segments. Each retained sequence needed at least a six-nucleotide match to both a V gene segment and a J gene segment. Rearrangements were called productive when the CDR3 lacked stop codons and stayed in frame with V and J; all others were non-productive. CDR3 was defined according to IMGT convention as the region running from the second conserved V-encoded cysteine to the conserved J-encoded phenylalanine. The earlier analysis of approximately 590 of the donors excluded any sequence lacking an unambiguous match to a single V gene segment. In an earlier analysis of about 590 of the donors, a V segment was called functional when productive rearrangements were above 56.7%, and segregating when the standard deviation between donors exceeded 5%. To diagnose cytomegalovirus status from the catalog of TCR beta chain sequences, a statistical classification framework was built. In a later analysis, TCR nucleotide sequences were compared against IMGT/GENE-DB human TR gene sequences so that V and J genes could be assigned. A later analysis assigned CDR3 sequences and most-parsimonious VDJ recombination scenarios with the TCRdist pipeline. In a later analysis, every TCR beta chain was defined by the combination of its CDR3 amino acid sequence and its V-gene family, and reads without a unique V-gene family were dropped. In a later analysis, around 650 highly shared, low-generation-probability nucleotide sequences were removed to address suspected cross-contamination and a sequencing artifact. A later analysis calculated a clonal expansion index for each public chain from normalized within-repertoire ranks of inferred template counts. In a later analysis, generation probabilities were computed using a VDJ recombination model fitted to out-of-frame rearrangements, and the results were checked against IGoR. In a later analysis, hypergeometric tests were used to score TCR-TCR, TCR-HLA and TCR-CMV co-occurrence, with a repertoire-size bias correction applied to TCR pairs. False discovery rates were estimated in a later analysis by permuting HLA or CMV assignments 20 times. In a later analysis, co-occurring TCRs were grouped using DBSCAN, and TCRdist sequence similarity was added for clustering within HLA-allele-positive subsets. Co-occurrence clustering excluded repertoires with fewer than 30,000 or more than 120,000 public chains, plus five with anomalous nucleotide sharing. TCRdb obtained this table from immuneACCESS and retained in-frame rearrangements with V and J assigned. These tables miss some clones; where compared with another copy, unresolved V genes account for less than half of the shortfall, and the remainder is unexplained. That table furnishes V, J and clone size, whereas the DNA furnished D and trimming. Present in this sample are about 240,000 clones, roughly 78% of which were seen just once. The top ten clonotypes cover approximately 0.47% of the sample.

Sequencing was done on a sample of PBMCs. This receptor was identified in a boy aged 5 to 17 in good health and CMV-seronegative. The sequence is built from TRBV9 and TRBJ2-1; 11 of the junction bases match TRBD2. In nucleotide form, the sequence is TGTGCCAGCAGCGGTTCGACTAGCGGGGTGAGGGGTGAGCAGTTCTTC. It translates as CASSGSTSGVRGEQFF.